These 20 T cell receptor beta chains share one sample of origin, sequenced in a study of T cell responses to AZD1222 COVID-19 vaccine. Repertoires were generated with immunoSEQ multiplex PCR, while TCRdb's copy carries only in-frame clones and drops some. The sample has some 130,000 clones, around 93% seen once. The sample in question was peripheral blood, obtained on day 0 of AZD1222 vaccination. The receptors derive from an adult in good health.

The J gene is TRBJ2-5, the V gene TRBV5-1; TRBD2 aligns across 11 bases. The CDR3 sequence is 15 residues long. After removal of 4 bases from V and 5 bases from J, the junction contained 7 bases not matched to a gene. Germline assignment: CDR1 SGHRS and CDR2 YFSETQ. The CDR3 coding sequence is TGCGCCAGCAGCCCTACTAGCGGGGGTGGGGAGACCCAGTACTTC. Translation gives CASSPTSGGGETQYF.

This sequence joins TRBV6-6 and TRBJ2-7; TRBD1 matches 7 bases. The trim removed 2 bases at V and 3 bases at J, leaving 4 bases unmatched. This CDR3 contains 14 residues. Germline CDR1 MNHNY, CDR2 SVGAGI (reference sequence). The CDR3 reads CASSYGDRSYEQYF. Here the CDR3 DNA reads TGTGCCAGCAGTTACGGGGACAGAAGCTACGAGCAGTACTTC.

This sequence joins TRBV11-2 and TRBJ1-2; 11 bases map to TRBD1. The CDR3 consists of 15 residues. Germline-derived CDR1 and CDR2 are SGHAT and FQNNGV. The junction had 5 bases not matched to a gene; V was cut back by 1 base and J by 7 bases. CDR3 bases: TGTGCCAGCAGCTTAGGGACAGGGGGCGGATCTGGCTACACCTTC. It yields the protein CASSLGTGGGSGYTF.

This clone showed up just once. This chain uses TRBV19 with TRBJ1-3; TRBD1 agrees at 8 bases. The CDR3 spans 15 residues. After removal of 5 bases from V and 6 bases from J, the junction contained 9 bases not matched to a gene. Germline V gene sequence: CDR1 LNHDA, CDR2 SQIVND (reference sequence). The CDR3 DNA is TGTGCCAGTAGTTCGACAGGGGTGTCGCAAAACACCATATATTTT. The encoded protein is CASSSTGVSQNTIYF.

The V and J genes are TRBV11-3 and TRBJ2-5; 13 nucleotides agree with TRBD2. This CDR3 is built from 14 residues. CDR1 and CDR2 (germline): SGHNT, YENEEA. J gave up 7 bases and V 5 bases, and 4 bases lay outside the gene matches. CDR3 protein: CASSTGLAGATQYF. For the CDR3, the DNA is TGTGCCAGCAGCACCGGACTAGCGGGGGCGACCCAGTACTTC.

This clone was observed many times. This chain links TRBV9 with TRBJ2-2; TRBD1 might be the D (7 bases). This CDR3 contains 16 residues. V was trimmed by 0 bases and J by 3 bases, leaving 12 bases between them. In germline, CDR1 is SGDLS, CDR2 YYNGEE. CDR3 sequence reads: CASSVVPRGDTGELFF. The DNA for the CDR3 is TGTGCCAGCAGCGTAGTTCCCAGGGGGGACACCGGGGAGCTGTTTTTT.

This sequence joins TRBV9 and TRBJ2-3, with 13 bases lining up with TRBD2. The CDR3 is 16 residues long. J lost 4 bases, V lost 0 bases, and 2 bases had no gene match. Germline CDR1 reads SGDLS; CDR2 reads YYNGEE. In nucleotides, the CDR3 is TGTGCCAGCAGCGTAGGGACTAGCGGGGGTCCAGATACGCAGTATTTT. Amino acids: CASSVGTSGGPDTQYF.

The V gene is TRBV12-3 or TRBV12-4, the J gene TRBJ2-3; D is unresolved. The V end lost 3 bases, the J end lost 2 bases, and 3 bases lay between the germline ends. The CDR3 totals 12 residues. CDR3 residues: CASSFITDTQYF. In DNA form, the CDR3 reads TGTGCCAGCAGTTTTATCACAGATACGCAGTATTTT.

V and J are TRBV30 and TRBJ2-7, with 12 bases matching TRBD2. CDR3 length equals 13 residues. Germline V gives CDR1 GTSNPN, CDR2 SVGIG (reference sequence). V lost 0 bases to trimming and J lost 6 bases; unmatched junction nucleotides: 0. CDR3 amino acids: CAWSVLAGGEQYF. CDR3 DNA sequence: TGTGCCTGGAGTGTACTAGCGGGAGGCGAGCAGTACTTC.

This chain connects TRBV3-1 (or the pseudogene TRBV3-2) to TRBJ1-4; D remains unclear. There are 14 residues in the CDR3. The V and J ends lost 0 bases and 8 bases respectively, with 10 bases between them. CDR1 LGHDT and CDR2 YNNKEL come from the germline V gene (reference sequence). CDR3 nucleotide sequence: TGTGCCAGCAGCCAAGAGAACGAGGGCGAAAAACTGTTTTTT. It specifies CASSQENEGEKLFF.

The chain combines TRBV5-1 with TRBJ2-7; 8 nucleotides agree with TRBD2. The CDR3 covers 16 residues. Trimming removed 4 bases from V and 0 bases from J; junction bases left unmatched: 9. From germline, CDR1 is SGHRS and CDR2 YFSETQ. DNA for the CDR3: TGCGCCAGCAGCCCCGCAATAGCGGGACGCTCCTACGAGCAGTACTTC. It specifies CASSPAIAGRSYEQYF.

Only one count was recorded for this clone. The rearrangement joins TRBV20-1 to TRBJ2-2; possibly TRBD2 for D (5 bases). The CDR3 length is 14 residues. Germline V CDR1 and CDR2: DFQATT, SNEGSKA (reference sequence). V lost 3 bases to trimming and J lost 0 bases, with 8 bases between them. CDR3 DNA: TGCAGTGCTAGTCGGGGAACGAACACCGGGGAGCTGTTTTTT. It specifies CSASRGTNTGELFF.

The CDR3 sequence is CASSSTPQGGYGYTF. The CDR3 DNA is TGCGCCAGCAGCTCCACCCCCCAGGGCGGCTATGGCTACACCTTC. The J gene is TRBJ1-2, the V gene TRBV5-1, with D perhaps TRBD1 (5 bases). The germline V and J ends were trimmed by 3 bases and 4 bases, with 16 bases remaining between them. Germline CDR1 reads SGHRS; CDR2 reads YFSETQ. This CDR3 region has 15 residues.

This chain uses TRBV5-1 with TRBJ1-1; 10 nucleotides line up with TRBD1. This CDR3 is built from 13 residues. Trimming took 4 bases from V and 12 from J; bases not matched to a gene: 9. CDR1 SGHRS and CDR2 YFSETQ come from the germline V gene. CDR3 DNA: TGCGCCAGCAGCCCCTCGACAGGGGGCCATCCTTTCTTT. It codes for CASSPSTGGHPFF.

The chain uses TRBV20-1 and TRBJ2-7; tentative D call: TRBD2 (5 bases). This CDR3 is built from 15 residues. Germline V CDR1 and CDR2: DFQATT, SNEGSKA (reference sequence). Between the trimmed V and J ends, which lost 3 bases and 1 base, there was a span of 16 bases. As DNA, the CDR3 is TGCAGTGCTAGTTCGTGGAACCGGGGTTCCTACGAGCAGTACTTC. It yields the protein CSASSWNRGSYEQYF.

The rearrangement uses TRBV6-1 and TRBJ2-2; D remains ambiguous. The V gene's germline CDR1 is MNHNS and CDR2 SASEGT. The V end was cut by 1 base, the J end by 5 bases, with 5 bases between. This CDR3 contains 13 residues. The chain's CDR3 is CASSEGLTGELFF. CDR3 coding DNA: TGTGCCAGCAGTGAAGGACTTACCGGGGAGCTGTTTTTT.

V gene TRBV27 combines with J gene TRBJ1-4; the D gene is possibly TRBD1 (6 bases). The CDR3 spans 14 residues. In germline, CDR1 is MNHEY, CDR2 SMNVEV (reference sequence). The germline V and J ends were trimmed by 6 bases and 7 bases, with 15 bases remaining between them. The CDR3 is CASRPTGSIEKLFF. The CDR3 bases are TGTGCCAGCAGACCGACAGGTAGCATTGAAAAACTGTTTTTT.

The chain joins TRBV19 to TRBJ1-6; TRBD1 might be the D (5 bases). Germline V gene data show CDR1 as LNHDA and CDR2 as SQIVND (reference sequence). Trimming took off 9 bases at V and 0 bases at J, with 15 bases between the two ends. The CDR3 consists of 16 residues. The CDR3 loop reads CASHYGARSYNSPLHF. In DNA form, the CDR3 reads TGTGCCAGCCATTACGGGGCCCGCTCCTATAATTCACCCCTCCACTTT.

CDR3 region: CASVLVGSEQFF. CDR3 sequence (DNA): TGTGCCAGCGTCTTAGTGGGGAGTGAGCAGTTCTTC. This chain joins TRBV5-5 and TRBJ2-1; possibly TRBD2 for D (5 bases). Trimming cost V 7 bases and J 9 bases, with 14 bases left between them. The V gene's germline CDR1 is SGHKS and CDR2 YYEKEE (reference sequence). CDR3 length: 12 amino acids.

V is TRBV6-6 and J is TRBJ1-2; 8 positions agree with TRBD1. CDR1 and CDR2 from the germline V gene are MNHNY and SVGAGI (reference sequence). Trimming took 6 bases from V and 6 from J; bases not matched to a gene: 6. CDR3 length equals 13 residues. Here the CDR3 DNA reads TGTGCCAGCAGACAAACAGGGGGGAATGGCTACACCTTC. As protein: CASRQTGGNGYTF.